These 20 T cell receptor beta chains were sequenced from one sample in a study of T cell changes during pregnancy in multiple sclerosis. This table comes from immunoSEQ multiplex PCR, and its TCRdb copy is limited to in-frame clones, with some not included. The data show 40,000 to 60,000 clones, 75% to 90% seen once. The sequenced sample was peripheral blood, obtained in the first trimester of pregnancy. Receptors were obtained from a female donor in good health, enrolled as a control in a pregnancy study.

This chain uses TRBV14 with TRBJ1-4, with D tentatively TRBD1 (6 bases). Trimming pared 1 base from V and 7 bases from J, leaving 16 bases between. The CDR3 spans 16 residues. The germline V gene has CDR1 SGHDN and CDR2 FVKESK. The DNA for the CDR3 is TGTGCCAGCAGCCAAGGGCCCGGGGGGCGCGGTGAAAAACTGTTTTTT. Residues: CASSQGPGGRGEKLFF.

This rearrangement joins TRBV10-3 to TRBJ1-2, with TRBD1 identical over 7 bases. Germline loops: CDR1 ENHRY, CDR2 SYGVKD. J was trimmed by 8 bases and V by 0 bases; bases with no gene match: 3. The CDR3 is 13 residues long. The CDR3 is CAISESTGFGYTF. The DNA for the CDR3 is TGTGCCATCAGTGAGTCGACAGGGTTCGGCTACACCTTC.

The chain is built from TRBV2 and TRBJ2-3, with a weak D call TRBD2 (5 bases). The CDR3 has 17 residues. Trimming removed 5 bases from V and 1 base from J, with 19 bases in between. The germline V gene has CDR1 SNHLY and CDR2 FYNNEI. CDR3 residues: CASSPSPTRTGTDTQYF. DNA for the CDR3: TGTGCCAGCAGTCCGAGCCCTACTAGAACAGGCACAGATACGCAGTATTTT.

The genes are TRBV30 and TRBJ1-6, with TRBD1 as a possible D gene (5 bases). CDR1 and CDR2 from the germline V gene are GTSNPN and SVGIG (reference sequence). Trimming took 8 bases from V and 7 from J, leaving 15 bases between them. The CDR3 is made up of 13 amino acids. CDR3 in DNA: TGTGCCCGCTGGACATTGGGAAATTCACCCCTCCACTTT. Its protein is CARWTLGNSPLHF.

There are a few counts of this clone. The rearrangement uses TRBV6-4 and TRBJ2-1; 12 bases line up with TRBD2. CDR3 size: 14 residues. Germline V gives CDR1 MRHNA, CDR2 SNTAGT. V lost 5 bases, J lost 7 bases, and 3 bases stayed unmatched. CDR3 sequence reads: CASSLGTSGNEQFF. CDR3 nucleotides: TGTGCCAGCAGTCTCGGGACTAGCGGGAATGAGCAGTTCTTC.

The CDR3 bases are TGTGCCAGCAGCTCCCGGGACAGGGCCTTTTGTTATGGCTACACCTTC. It translates to CASSSRDRAFCYGYTF. V gene TRBV21-1 combines with J gene TRBJ1-2; the D call of TRBD1 is as the table states it, not checked on the DNA. TRBV21-1 is a pseudogene. The CDR3 is 16 residues long.

The chain couples TRBV7-6 to TRBJ1-1; the D is unclear. V was shortened by 6 bases and J by 10 bases, with 18 bases between the two germline ends. This CDR3 is 13 amino acids long. Germline V gives CDR1 SGHVS, CDR2 FNYEAQ. In DNA, the CDR3 is TGTGCCAGCAGTCAAGGGAGCCTCCCGGCAGCTTTCTTT. The encoded protein is CASSQGSLPAAFF. Full variable domain (outside the CDR3, taken from reference TRBV7-6 and TRBJ1-1): GAGVSQSPRYKVTKRGQDVALRCDPISGHVSLYWYRQALGQGPEFLTYFNYEAQQDKSGLPNDRFSAERPEGSISTLTIQRTEQRDSAMYRCASSQGSLPAAFFGQGTRLTVV.

J is TRBJ2-5 and V is TRBV11-1; 7 positions agree with TRBD1. The V and J ends lost 3 bases and 3 bases, in that order; junction bases with no gene match: 1. The germline gives CDR1 SGHAT, CDR2 FQDESV (reference sequence). The CDR3 runs 13 residues. The CDR3 region has the DNA TGTGCCAGCAGCTTTGACAGGGAAGAGACCCAGTACTTC. Translation gives CASSFDREETQYF.

This clone appeared once. The J gene is TRBJ2-2, the V gene TRBV9; 8 nucleotides agree with TRBD1. V was clipped by 4 bases and J by 5 bases; unmatched bases: 10. CDR1 is SGDLS and CDR2 is YYNGEE in the germline V gene. This CDR3 is 16 amino acids long. In DNA form, the CDR3 reads TGTGCCAGCAGCAACCCCCGGGACAGGACGACCGGGGAGCTGTTTTTT. Translating gives CASSNPRDRTTGELFF.

The chain joins TRBV4-1 to TRBJ2-5, with 7 bases aligning to TRBD1. Germline CDR1 reads MGHRA; CDR2 reads YSYEKL. The CDR3 sequence is 16 residues long. Trimming at V came to 1 base and at J to 1 base, leaving 6 bases not matched to a gene. CDR3: CASSQGRGQVQETQYF. In DNA form, the CDR3 reads TGCGCCAGCAGCCAAGGTCGCGGACAGGTCCAAGAGACCCAGTACTTC.

This chain connects TRBV28 to TRBJ2-7; D is ambiguous. Germline V gene lookup returns CDR1 MDHEN and CDR2 SYDVKM. V was trimmed by 2 bases and J by 5 bases, leaving 7 bases between them. This CDR3 spans 12 amino acids. The CDR3 sequence: CASSLEHDEQYF. CDR3 sequence (DNA): TGTGCCAGCAGTTTAGAACATGACGAGCAGTACTTC.

The rearrangement uses TRBV5-6 and TRBJ1-5; possible D gene TRBD1, 5 bases. Per germline, CDR1 SGHDT and CDR2 YYEEEE. V was pared by 0 bases and J by 2 bases, with 9 bases between. CDR3 size: 15 residues. CDR3 bases: TGTGCCAGCAGCTTGGGGGTCAGGGGCAATCAGCCCCAGCATTTT. Translating gives CASSLGVRGNQPQHF.

The chain combines TRBV9 with TRBJ2-7, with TRBD2 identical over 7 bases. The CDR3 is 18 residues long. V trimming: 0 bases; J trimming: 3 bases; junction bases outside the gene matches: 15. Germline V gene sequence: CDR1 SGDLS, CDR2 YYNGEE. CDR3 amino acids: CASSVGISGGGFGYEQYF. The CDR3 DNA reads TGTGCCAGCAGCGTAGGGATTTCGGGGGGAGGTTTCGGCTACGAGCAGTACTTC.

The chain recombines TRBV18 with TRBJ2-3; perhaps TRBD2 as D (6 bases). There are 15 residues in the CDR3. Germline V gene sequence: CDR1 KGHSH, CDR2 LQKENI. Trimming stripped 11 bases from V and 5 bases from J, with 23 bases between. The CDR3 is CASARGLKDLDTQYF. The CDR3 DNA reads as TGTGCCTCGGCCCGGGGGTTAAAGGACCTAGATACGCAGTATTTT.

This clone is a singleton in its sample. CDR3 loop: CASSTWTGSFQPQHF. The CDR3 DNA reads as TGTGCCAGCAGCACATGGACAGGGTCTTTCCAGCCCCAGCATTTT. The chain combines TRBV7-2 with TRBJ1-5; TRBD1 matches at 8 bases. With V trimmed by 5 bases and J by 7 bases, 10 bases remained unmatched. CDR1 SGHTA and CDR2 FQGNSA come from the germline V gene. CDR3 length: 15 amino acids.

The chain uses TRBV6-5 and TRBJ1-6, with TRBD1 matching 8 bases. After removal of 7 bases from V and 9 bases from J, the junction contained 8 bases not matched to a gene. In germline, CDR1 is MNHEY, CDR2 SVGAGI. CDR3 size: 14 residues. The CDR3, as DNA: TGTGCCAGCACCCCAGGGGGCGGAGTTTCACCCCTCCACTTT. It codes for CASTPGGGVSPLHF.

This chain joins TRBV19 and TRBJ2-5, with 11 bases identical to TRBD2. Trimming cost V 9 bases and J 3 bases; bases outside gene matches: 9. Looked up from germline, CDR1 is LNHDA and CDR2 is SQIVND (reference sequence). The CDR3 covers 15 residues. CDR3 region: CASSLAGGSEETQYF. In DNA form, the CDR3 reads TGTGCCAGCTCCCTAGCGGGAGGTTCCGAAGAGACCCAGTACTTC.

The rearrangement uses TRBV11-1 and TRBJ2-7; D possibly corresponds to TRBD1 (6 bases). V was shortened by 1 base and J by 0 bases, with 16 bases between the two germline ends. The CDR3 spans 17 residues. The germline V gene has CDR1 SGHAT and CDR2 FQDESV (reference sequence). CDR3 in DNA: TGTGCCAGCAGCTTAGAAGGTCCACAGGGTCTCTCCTACGAGCAGTACTTC. This translates into CASSLEGPQGLSYEQYF.

The CDR3 here is CASSYYRVNTEAFF. The CDR3 DNA sequence: TGTGCCAGCAGTTATTACAGAGTGAACACTGAAGCTTTCTTT. The J gene is TRBJ1-1, the V gene TRBV6-5, with D unresolved. This CDR3 has 14 amino acids. Germline CDR1 MNHEY, CDR2 SVGAGI. With 3 bases removed from V and 0 bases from J, the gap between germline ends came to 8 bases.

The V and J genes are TRBV19 and TRBJ1-1; no definite D call. This CDR3 contains 14 residues. Germline CDR1 LNHDA, CDR2 SQIVND (reference sequence). V lost 5 bases and J 1 base, leaving 11 bases between the germline ends. In nucleotides, the CDR3 is TGTGCCAGTAGTTATCGCCCTACGAACACTGAAGCTTTCTTT. Protein sequence: CASSYRPTNTEAFF.